This record looks at one T cell receptor beta chain sequence and its context. These data originate in a study of T cell changes during pregnancy in multiple sclerosis. Generated by immunoSEQ multiplex PCR, the TCRdb table keeps only in-frame clones and is missing some. The sample lists approximately 22,000 clones; around four fifths were seen once. The CDR3 contains 16 residues. V was pared by 1 base and J by 9 bases, with 10 bases of the junction left unmatched. Germline V CDR1 and CDR2: LGHNA, YSLEER. The chain is built from TRBV4-3 and TRBJ2-1; 9 bases match TRBD1. This clonotype was sampled from a female donor in good health, enrolled as a control in a pregnancy study. This specimen was CD8+ T cells from peripheral blood mononuclear cells, taken in the first trimester of pregnancy. The CDR3 loop reads CASSQGGTGTYGEQFF. In DNA form, the CDR3 reads TGCGCCAGCAGCCAAGGAGGGACAGGGACCTATGGTGAGCAGTTCTTC.